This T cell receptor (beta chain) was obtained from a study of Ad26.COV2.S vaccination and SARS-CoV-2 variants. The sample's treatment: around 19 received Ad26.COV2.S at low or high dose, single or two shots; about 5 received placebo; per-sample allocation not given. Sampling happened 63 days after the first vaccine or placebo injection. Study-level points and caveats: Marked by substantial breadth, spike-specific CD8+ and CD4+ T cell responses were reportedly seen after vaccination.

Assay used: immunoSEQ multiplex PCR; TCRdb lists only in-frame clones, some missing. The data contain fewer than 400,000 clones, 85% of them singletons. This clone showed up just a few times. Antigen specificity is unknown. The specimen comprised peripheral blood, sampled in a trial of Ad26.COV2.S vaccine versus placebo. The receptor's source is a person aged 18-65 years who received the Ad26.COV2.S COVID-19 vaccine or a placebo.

The CDR3 nucleotides read TGTGCCAGCAGCCGAAGGACAGGGGTTAACTATGGCTACACCTTC. Translated, it gives CASSRRTGVNYGYTF. The gene calls are TRBV3-1 (or the pseudogene TRBV3-2) and TRBJ1-2; 9 nucleotides match TRBD1. With V trimmed by 4 bases and J by 1 base, 4 bases remained unmatched. CDR3 length: 15 amino acids. The germline gives CDR1 LGHDT, CDR2 YNNKEL (reference sequence).